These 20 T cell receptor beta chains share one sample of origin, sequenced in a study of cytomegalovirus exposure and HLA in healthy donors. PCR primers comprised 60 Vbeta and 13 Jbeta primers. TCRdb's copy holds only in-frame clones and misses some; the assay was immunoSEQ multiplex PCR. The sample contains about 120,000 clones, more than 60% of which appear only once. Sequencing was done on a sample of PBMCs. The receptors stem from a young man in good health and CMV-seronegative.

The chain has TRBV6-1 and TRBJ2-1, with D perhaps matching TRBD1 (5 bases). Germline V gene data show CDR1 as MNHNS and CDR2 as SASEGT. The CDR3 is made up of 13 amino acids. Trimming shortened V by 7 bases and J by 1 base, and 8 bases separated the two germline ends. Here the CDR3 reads CASNPGSYNEQFF. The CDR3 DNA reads TGTGCCAGCAACCCAGGGTCCTACAATGAGCAGTTCTTC.

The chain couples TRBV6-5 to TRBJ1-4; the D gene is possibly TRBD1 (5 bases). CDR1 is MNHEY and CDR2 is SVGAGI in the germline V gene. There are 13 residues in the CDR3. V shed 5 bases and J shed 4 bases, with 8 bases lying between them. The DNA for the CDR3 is TGTGCCAGCAGTGACAGTTTTAATGAAAAACTGTTTTTT. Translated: CASSDSFNEKLFF.

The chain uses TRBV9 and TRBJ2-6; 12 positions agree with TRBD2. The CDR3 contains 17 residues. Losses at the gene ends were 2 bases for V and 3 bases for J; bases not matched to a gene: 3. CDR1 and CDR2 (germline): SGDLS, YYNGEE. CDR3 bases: TGTGCCAGCAGCGTTGGGGGACTAGCGGGTGGGGCCAACGTCCTGACTTTC. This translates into CASSVGGLAGGANVLTF.

This CDR3 reads CASSQQGFTNEKLFF. CDR3 bases: TGTGCCAGCAGCCAACAGGGTTTTACTAATGAAAAACTGTTTTTT. The chain links TRBV5-6 to TRBJ1-4; weak D call: TRBD1 (6 bases). The ends were cut back, 4 bases at V and 2 bases at J, with 12 bases in the middle. Germline CDR1 SGHDT, CDR2 YYEEEE. The length of the CDR3 is 15 residues.

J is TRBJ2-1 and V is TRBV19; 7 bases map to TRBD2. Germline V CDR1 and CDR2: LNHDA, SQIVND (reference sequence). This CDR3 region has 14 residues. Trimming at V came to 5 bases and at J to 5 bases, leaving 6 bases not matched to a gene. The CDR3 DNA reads TGTGCCAGTAGTGACCTAGCGGTGAACAATGAGCAGTTCTTC. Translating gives CASSDLAVNNEQFF.

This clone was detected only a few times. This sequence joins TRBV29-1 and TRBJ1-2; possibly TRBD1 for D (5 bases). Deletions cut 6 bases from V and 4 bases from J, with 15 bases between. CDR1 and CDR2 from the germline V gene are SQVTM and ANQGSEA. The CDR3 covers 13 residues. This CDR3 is CSVQAVGLYGYTF. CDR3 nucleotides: TGCAGCGTACAGGCAGTGGGGCTCTATGGCTACACCTTC.

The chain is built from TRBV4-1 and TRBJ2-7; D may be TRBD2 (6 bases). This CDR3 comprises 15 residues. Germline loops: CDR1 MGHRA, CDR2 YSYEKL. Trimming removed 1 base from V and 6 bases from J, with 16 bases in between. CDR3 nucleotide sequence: TGCGCCAGCAGCCAAGTACCGGGAGTAGCCGCCGAGCAGTACTTC. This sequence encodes CASSQVPGVAAEQYF.

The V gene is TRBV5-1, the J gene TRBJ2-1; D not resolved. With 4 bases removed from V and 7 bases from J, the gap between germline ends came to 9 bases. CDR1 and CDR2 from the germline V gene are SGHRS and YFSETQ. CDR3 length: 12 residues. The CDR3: CASSTMRNEQFF. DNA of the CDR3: TGCGCCAGCAGCACCATGAGAAATGAGCAGTTCTTC.

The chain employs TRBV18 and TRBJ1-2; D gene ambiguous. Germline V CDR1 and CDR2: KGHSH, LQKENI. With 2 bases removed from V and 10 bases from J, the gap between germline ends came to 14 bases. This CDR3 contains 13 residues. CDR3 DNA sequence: TGTGCCAGCTCACCAAGGAGGCAGGACGACTACACCTTC. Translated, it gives CASSPRRQDDYTF.

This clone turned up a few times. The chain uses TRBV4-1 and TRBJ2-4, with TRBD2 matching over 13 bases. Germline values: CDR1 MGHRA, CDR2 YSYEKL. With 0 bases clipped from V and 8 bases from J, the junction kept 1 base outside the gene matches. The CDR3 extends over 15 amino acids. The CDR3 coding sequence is TGCGCCAGCAGCCAAGAGGGACTAGCGGGGTACATTCAGTACTTC. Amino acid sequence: CASSQEGLAGYIQYF.

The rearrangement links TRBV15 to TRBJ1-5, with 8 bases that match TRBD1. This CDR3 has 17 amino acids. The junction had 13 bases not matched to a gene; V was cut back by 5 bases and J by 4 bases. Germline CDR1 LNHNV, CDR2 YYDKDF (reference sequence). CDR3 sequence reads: CATSGPGGGRRNQPQHF. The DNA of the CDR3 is TGTGCCACCAGCGGCCCAGGGGGCGGGCGTAGAAATCAGCCCCAGCATTTT. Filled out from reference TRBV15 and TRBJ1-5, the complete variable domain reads DAMVIQNPRYQVTQFGKPVTLSCSQTLNHNVMYWYQQKSSQAPKLLFHYYDKDFNNEADTPDNFQSRRPNTSFCFLDIRSPGLGDTAMYLCATSGPGGGRRNQPQHFGDGTRLSIL.

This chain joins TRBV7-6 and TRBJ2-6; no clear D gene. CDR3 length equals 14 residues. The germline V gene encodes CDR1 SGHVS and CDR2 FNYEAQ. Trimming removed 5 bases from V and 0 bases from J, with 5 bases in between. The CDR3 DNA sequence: TGTGCCAGCAGCGTCGGCTCTGGGGCCAACGTCCTGACTTTC. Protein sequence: CASSVGSGANVLTF.

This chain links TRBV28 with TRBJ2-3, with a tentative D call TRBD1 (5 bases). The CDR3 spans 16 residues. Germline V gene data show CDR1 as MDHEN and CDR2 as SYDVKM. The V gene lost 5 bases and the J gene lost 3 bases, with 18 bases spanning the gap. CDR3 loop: CASSHLRGSSTDTQYF. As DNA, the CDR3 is TGTGCCAGCAGTCACCTTAGGGGAAGTAGTACAGATACGCAGTATTTT. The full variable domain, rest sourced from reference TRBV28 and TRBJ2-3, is DVKVTQSSRYLVKRTGEKVFLECVQDMDHENMFWYRQDPGLGLRLIYFSYDVKMKEKGDIPEGYSVSREKKERFSLILESASTNQTSMYLCASSHLRGSSTDTQYFGPGTRLTVL.

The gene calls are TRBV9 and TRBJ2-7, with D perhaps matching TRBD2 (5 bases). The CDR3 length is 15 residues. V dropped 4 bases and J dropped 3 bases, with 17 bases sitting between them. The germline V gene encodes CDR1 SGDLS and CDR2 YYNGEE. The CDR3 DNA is TGTGCCAGCAGCTTCCGAACGGGGAAGAACTACGAGCAGTACTTC. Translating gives CASSFRTGKNYEQYF.

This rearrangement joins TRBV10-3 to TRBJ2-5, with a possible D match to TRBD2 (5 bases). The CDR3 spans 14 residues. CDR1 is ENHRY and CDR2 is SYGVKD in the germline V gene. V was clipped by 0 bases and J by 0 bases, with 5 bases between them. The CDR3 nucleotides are TGTGCCATCAGTGAGTCGGACTACCAAGAGACCCAGTACTTC. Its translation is CAISESDYQETQYF.

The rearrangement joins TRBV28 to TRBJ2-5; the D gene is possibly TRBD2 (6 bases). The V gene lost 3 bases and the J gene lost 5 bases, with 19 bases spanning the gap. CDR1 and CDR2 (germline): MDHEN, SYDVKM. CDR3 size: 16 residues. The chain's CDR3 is CASSFLADPRDETQYF. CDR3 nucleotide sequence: TGTGCCAGCAGTTTTTTAGCGGACCCCCGGGACGAGACCCAGTACTTC.

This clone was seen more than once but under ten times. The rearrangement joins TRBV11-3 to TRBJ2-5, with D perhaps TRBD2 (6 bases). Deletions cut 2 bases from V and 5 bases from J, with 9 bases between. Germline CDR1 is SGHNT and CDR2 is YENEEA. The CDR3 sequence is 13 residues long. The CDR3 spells CASSLSGRETQYF. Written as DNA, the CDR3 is TGTGCCAGCAGCTTATCAGGGAGGGAGACCCAGTACTTC.

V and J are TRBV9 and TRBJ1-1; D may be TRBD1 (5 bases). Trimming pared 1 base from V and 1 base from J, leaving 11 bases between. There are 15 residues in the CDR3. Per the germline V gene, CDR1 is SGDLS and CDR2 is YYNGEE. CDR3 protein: CASSVLDSPNTEAFF. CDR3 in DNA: TGTGCCAGCAGCGTATTAGACAGTCCGAACACTGAAGCTTTCTTT.

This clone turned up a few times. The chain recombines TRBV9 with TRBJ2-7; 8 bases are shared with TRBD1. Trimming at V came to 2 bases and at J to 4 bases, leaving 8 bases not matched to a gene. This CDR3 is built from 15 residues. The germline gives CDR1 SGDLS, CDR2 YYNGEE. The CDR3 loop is CASSVRQGPIYEQYF. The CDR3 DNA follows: TGTGCCAGCAGCGTTCGACAGGGGCCCATATACGAGCAGTACTTC. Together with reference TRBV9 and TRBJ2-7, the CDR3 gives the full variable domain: DSGVTQTPKHLITATGQRVTLRCSPRSGDLSVYWYQQSLDQGLQFLIQYYNGEERAKGNILERFSAQQFPDLHSELNLSSLELGDSALYFCASSVRQGPIYEQYFGPGTRLTVT.

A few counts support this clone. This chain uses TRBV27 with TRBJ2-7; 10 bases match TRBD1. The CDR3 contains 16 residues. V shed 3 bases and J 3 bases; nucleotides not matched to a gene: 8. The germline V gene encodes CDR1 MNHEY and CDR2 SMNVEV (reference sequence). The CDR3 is CASSLFPGQGLYEQYF. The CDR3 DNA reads TGTGCCAGCAGTTTGTTCCCGGGACAGGGGCTCTACGAGCAGTACTTC.